One T cell receptor (beta chain) is described in this entry. Its antigen specificity is not known. An end of the junction does not agree with germline; a read error may underlie this. The data originate from a study of cytomegalovirus exposure and HLA in healthy donors (dated by TCRdb to about 2017). In terms of the full investigation: An earlier analysis of 587 of the donors reported 276 Gb of sequence data and around 100 million unique TCR beta sequences obtained from around 180 million T cells. Roughly 300 gigabases of sequencing data and around 90 million unique TCR sequences made up an early release that covered under 750 HLA-typed donors. Of the 300 to 500 genotyped donors, less than 90% were placed in the genetic ancestry cluster associated with self-reported Caucasian donors. The aim of the study was to test whether cataloging public T cell receptors could identify signatures of past pathogen exposure. The T cell repertoires of several hundred subjects were profiled by immunosequencing and related to cytomegalovirus serostatus. Along with the approximately 620-subject first cohort, a separate validation cohort of some 130 different subjects was used. The study combined high-throughput TCR immunosequencing, statistical association of individual TCRs with disease status, and machine learning to predict cytomegalovirus infection status. In a later analysis, previously published TCR beta repertoires from 550 to 700 donors were re-analyzed and high-resolution HLA genotyping was added so that TCR occurrence patterns could be studied. The later analysis used no new phenotypic data to find candidate immune exposures, relying instead on TCR beta sequences and their occurrence across donors. In an earlier analysis of 587 of the donors, high-throughput TCR beta sequencing was used to judge whether each TCR beta V gene segment behaved as functional or pseudogenic. Alongside the repertoire data, information on donor age, sex, ethnicity and CMV serostatus was compiled. A later genetic analysis took genome-wide SNP genotypes for about three fifths of the 666 donors and used that subset as a discovery cohort. Every discovery cohort repertoire had been produced on one sequencing platform. HLA typing included class I and class II loci at four-digit resolution. The number of donors typed differed by locus, with about 629-630 for A, B, C, DRB1 and DQB1, about 500 for DQA1, 600 to 610 for DPA1, and some 470 for DPB1. Because of strong linkage in the cohort, roughly five DR-DQ haplotypes were treated as single units for association and clustering. On average, approximately 250,000 unique TCR beta nucleotide sequences were sequenced per donor among roughly 430 genotyped donors of the cohort, with 15% to 20% of those sequences being non-productive.

The method was the immunoSEQ multiplex PCR assay. For the multiplex PCR, a mixture combining 60 forward primers for TCR Vbeta segments and 13 reverse primers for TCR Jbeta segments was used. The CDR3 region of rearranged TCR beta genes was amplified from genomic DNA with a multiplex PCR assay. Amplified TCR beta libraries were sequenced as 87-base-pair reads on the Illumina HiSeq System. In the paper's pipeline: In a later analysis, roughly 80 million unique TCR beta chains were counted across the 666 repertoires, and approximately 11 million of these chains were shared by at least two donors. Raw reads were error-corrected and collapsed into unique sequences with a nearest-neighbor algorithm that merged closely related sequences to remove PCR and sequencing errors. V, D and J gene segments were assigned by aligning CDR3 sequences to IMGT reference sequences. Each retained sequence needed at least a six-nucleotide match to both a V gene segment and a J gene segment. Rearrangements were classified as productive when the CDR3 lacked stop codons and remained in frame with V and J, and all other rearrangements were classified as non-productive. Following IMGT convention, CDR3 was defined as the stretch from the second conserved V-encoded cysteine up to the conserved J-encoded phenylalanine. Sequences without an unambiguous match to a single V gene segment were excluded from the earlier analysis of 450 to 750 of the donors. In an earlier analysis of 500 to 750 of the donors, V segments were called functional above 56.7% productive rearrangements and were called segregating when the between-donor standard deviation exceeded 5%. A statistical classification framework was built to diagnose cytomegalovirus status from the catalog of TCR beta chain sequences. In a later analysis, V and J genes were assigned by comparing TCR nucleotide sequences against IMGT/GENE-DB human TR gene sequences. In a later analysis, CDR3 sequences and most-parsimonious VDJ recombination scenarios were assigned using the TCRdist pipeline. A later analysis defined each TCR beta chain by its CDR3 amino acid sequence plus V-gene family, and excluded reads lacking a unique V-gene family. In a later analysis, fewer than 600 highly shared, low-generation-probability nucleotide sequences were removed to address suspected cross-contamination and a sequencing artifact. In a later analysis, a clonal expansion index was calculated for each public chain from normalized within-repertoire ranks of inferred template counts. In a later analysis, generation probabilities were computed using a VDJ recombination model fitted to out-of-frame rearrangements, and the results were checked against IGoR. Hypergeometric tests were used in a later analysis to score TCR-TCR, TCR-HLA and TCR-CMV co-occurrence, with a repertoire-size bias correction applied to the TCR pairs. False discovery rates were estimated in a later analysis by permuting HLA or CMV assignments 20 times. In a later analysis, co-occurring TCRs were grouped using DBSCAN, and TCRdist sequence similarity was added for clustering within HLA-allele-positive subsets. Repertoires with fewer than 30,000 or more than 120,000 public chains were left out of co-occurrence clustering, as were about five repertoires with anomalous nucleotide sharing. Entries here come from immuneACCESS through TCRdb and include only in-frame sequences with V and J called. Some clones fail to appear in such tables; in the studies checked, an unresolved V gene covers under half of the shortfall, and the cause of the remainder is unknown. That table supplies the V and J calls and clone size; D and trimming were determined from the DNA. Within this sample are about 130,000 clones, with 80% of them counted one time only. The ten biggest clones cover 8.9% of the sample.

The cohort consisted of approximately 690 healthy bone marrow donors. At the time of sampling, all cohort members were nominally healthy, though unrecorded immune exposures were likely present. The donor tested CMV seropositive, placing the donor among the 250 to 350 seropositive members of the cohort. Each donor provided a peripheral blood sample, and peripheral blood mononuclear cells were used for TCR beta sequencing. The Qiagen DNeasy Blood Extraction Kit was used to extract genomic DNA from the blood cell samples. Its CDR3 holds 15 amino acids, cysteine through phenylalanine. The DNA shown is the 45-base CDR3, in frame from base 1. Sequences SNHLY (CDR1) and FYNNEI (CDR2) are obtained from the germline V gene. Results and caveats for the whole study, not just this receptor: For the cohort, immune exposure information was limited to CMV serostatus. At a false discovery rate of 0.05, a later analysis linked around 17,000 TCR beta sequences to specific HLA alleles. In a later analysis, several top co-occurrence clusters were reported to appear linked to parvovirus B19, influenza, CMV and Epstein-Barr virus. The study listed 150 to 200 TCR beta chains as associated with cytomegalovirus. Most TCR sequences were seen in very few donors, while some public TCRs were found in many individuals. In this cohort, only TCR beta chains were sequenced, and detectable features were limited by the absence of alpha or paired-chain data. In a later genetic analysis, fewer N-insertions in productive TCRs were reported among donors in an Asian-associated ancestry cluster than the roughly 640-donor mean. In a later analysis, most CMV-associated TCR beta chains were found to appear HLA-restricted, with HLA associations seemingly driven largely by CMV exposure. In a later genetic analysis, a missense DCLRE1C variant was associated with V-gene and J-gene trimming of TCR beta chains, and the association was replicated in an independent cohort. Correlated functional status among segregating V segments might be attributable to linkage disequilibrium, but an unknown experimental factor could not be ruled out. A further reported finding was that TCR beta sequences accurately predicted the HLA-A and HLA-B alleles for most subjects in the first cohort. Because counts were too low, about 15 rarely observed V segments, including chromosome 9 orphons, were left out of the earlier analysis of several hundred of the donors. The classifier was reported to diagnose cytomegalovirus status with high specificity and sensitivity in both the original and validation cohorts. HLA typing was unavailable for some donors at each locus, so association tests used only the typed subset. A cluster of highly shared sequence variants was judged likely to be a technical artifact of the sequencing pipeline. Compared with equally common non-associated chains, HLA-associated TCR beta chains in a later analysis were more clonally expanded and had lower generation probabilities. In vitro tests confirmed that a few of the cytomegalovirus-associated TCR beta chains recognize cytomegalovirus antigens. It was suggested by the authors that the approach could potentially be generalized to other disease states and immunological phenotypes. When HLA alleles, especially DR and DQ, strongly co-occurred, TCR associations were difficult to assign to individual alleles. Roughly uniform sequencing depth across donors was assumed in presence/absence analyses, although this assumption may not hold. In an earlier analysis of around 600 of the donors, most TCR beta V segments appeared in productive rearrangements about 90% or about 30% of the time, broadly matching IMGT annotations. In a later analysis, the rate of TCR association differed among HLA loci, with DRB1 alleles having the most associated TCRs and HLA-C alleles having the fewest. Some IMGT-functional V segments, including TRBV6-2 and TRBV6-3, could not be distinguished by the 87-base-pair reads and were therefore excluded.

The V gene is TRBV2 and the J gene is TRBJ1-4, with 12 bases in between that match TRBD1. Sequenced input: PBMCs. The receptor was isolated from a man aged 25 to 40 in good health and CMV-seropositive. The DNA sequence is as follows: TGTGTCAGCATTGGGACAGGGGGCTTTAATGAAAAACTGTTTTTT. This yields the protein CVSIGTGGFNEKLFF.